This passage covers 15 T cell receptor beta chains from one sample sequenced in a study of blood T cell repertoires in COVID-19. Profiled with immunoSEQ multiplex PCR; TCRdb holds only in-frame clones, not every one. Here the sample spans around 77,000 clones, about four fifths being singletons. Sequencing was done on a sample of peripheral blood. These receptors were taken from a human donor in a cohort sampled during active COVID-19.

The chain carries TRBV5-6 and TRBJ1-2; a possible D gene is TRBD1 (5 bases). Trimming pared 4 bases from V and 8 bases from J, leaving 15 bases between. The CDR3 has 13 amino acids. The germline V gene has CDR1 SGHDT and CDR2 YYEEEE. This CDR3 is CASSRPAGNGYTF. Written as DNA, the CDR3 is TGTGCCAGCAGCCGACCGGCAGGGAACGGCTACACCTTC.

V gene TRBV9 combines with J gene TRBJ2-5, with 10 bases aligning to TRBD1. The J segment lost 5 bases and the V segment lost 6 bases, leaving 7 bases of the junction unmatched. The CDR3 covers 14 residues. Germline CDR1 and CDR2: SGDLS and YYNGEE. The CDR3 sequence: CASNPGTGDETQYF. The CDR3 nucleotides are TGTGCCAGCAACCCCGGGACAGGGGACGAGACCCAGTACTTC.

This clone was recorded only once. The chain joins TRBV5-1 to TRBJ2-7; D not resolved. From germline, CDR1 is SGHRS and CDR2 YFSETQ. This CDR3 is 14 amino acids long. The germline V and J ends were trimmed by 0 bases and 0 bases, with 7 bases remaining between them. This chain's CDR3 is CASSLVGSSYEQYF. The CDR3 DNA reads TGCGCCAGCAGCTTGGTGGGCAGCTCCTACGAGCAGTACTTC.

This sequence joins TRBV6-2 or TRBV6-3 and TRBJ2-7; D might be TRBD1 or TRBD2, each matching 5 bases. CDR1 is MNHEY and CDR2 is SVGEGT in the germline V gene. This CDR3 is 13 amino acids long. V dropped 10 bases and J dropped 3 bases, with 16 bases sitting between them. The CDR3 coding sequence is TGTGCCACCAGCAGGGAGCCTTTCTACGAGCAGTACTTC. It is translated as CATSREPFYEQYF.

The chain carries TRBV7-2 and TRBJ2-7, with TRBD1 identical over 8 bases. Per germline, CDR1 SGHTA and CDR2 FQGNSA. V lost 5 bases and J lost 3; bases outside the gene matches: 12. The CDR3 is made up of 16 amino acids. CDR3 in amino acids: CASSLRQTGTGYEQYF. The CDR3 nucleotides are TGTGCCAGCAGCCTCAGACAGACAGGGACAGGCTACGAGCAGTACTTC.

The V call is TRBV5-1, the J call TRBJ2-3, with a weak D call TRBD2 (5 bases). The CDR3 sequence is 16 residues long. Germline CDR1 and CDR2: SGHRS and YFSETQ. The germline V and J ends were trimmed by 1 base and 0 bases, with 12 bases remaining between them. DNA for the CDR3: TGCGCCAGCAGCTTGAGGCGGGCTCAAAGCACAGATACGCAGTATTTT. Protein sequence: CASSLRRAQSTDTQYF.

This clone has just a few counts. This chain links TRBV4-2 with TRBJ2-7, with 8 positions matching TRBD2. CDR1 and CDR2 from the germline V gene are LGHNA and YNFKEQ. The CDR3 spans 15 residues. V was clipped by 1 base and J by 3 bases; unmatched bases: 5. CDR3 DNA: TGTGCCAGCAGCCAAGTTAGCGGGGAGATCTACGAGCAGTACTTC. This gives the protein CASSQVSGEIYEQYF.

The genes are TRBV30 and TRBJ2-1; 8 nucleotides agree with TRBD1. This CDR3 contains 14 residues. Germline V gene lookup returns CDR1 GTSNPN and CDR2 SVGIG (reference sequence). Germline trimming cut 7 bases from V and 1 base from J; bases unmatched to any gene: 6. In nucleotides, the CDR3 is TGTGCCTTCGGGACAGGAGGGTCCTACAATGAGCAGTTCTTC. Its protein product is CAFGTGGSYNEQFF.

This clone was seen once. V and J are TRBV20-1 and TRBJ1-1, with D unresolved. This CDR3 is built from 11 residues. Trimming shortened V by 8 bases and J by 4 bases, and 11 bases separated the two germline ends. Germline V gives CDR1 DFQATT, CDR2 SNEGSKA (reference sequence). For the CDR3, the DNA is TGCAGTTCCGATACTGGCACTGAAGCTTTCTTT. It is translated as CSSDTGTEAFF.

The gene calls are TRBV3-1 (or the pseudogene TRBV3-2) and TRBJ2-7; 8 bases line up with TRBD1. V was pared by 5 bases and J by 6 bases, with 6 bases of the junction left unmatched. Germline CDR1 LGHDT, CDR2 YNNKEL (reference sequence). The CDR3 has 13 amino acids. The CDR3 sequence is CASSATGALEQYF. For the CDR3, the DNA is TGTGCCAGCAGCGCGACAGGGGCACTCGAGCAGTACTTC.

The chain joins TRBV4-1 to TRBJ2-7, with D tentatively TRBD2 (5 bases). Trimming left V 0 bases short and J 6 bases short, with 18 bases between. Germline V CDR1 and CDR2: MGHRA, YSYEKL. The CDR3 spans 16 residues. The CDR3 spells CASSQDIQVGSGEQYF. CDR3 DNA sequence: TGCGCCAGCAGCCAAGATATCCAGGTAGGGAGTGGCGAGCAGTACTTC.

The V gene is TRBV6-5, the J gene TRBJ2-7, with D maybe TRBD1 (5 bases). Trimming took off 5 bases at V and 4 bases at J, with 18 bases between the two ends. The germline V gene encodes CDR1 MNHEY and CDR2 SVGAGI. The CDR3 loop spans 15 amino acids. In DNA form, the CDR3 reads TGTGCCAGCAGTACCCGACAGTATGCCTTATACGAGCAGTACTTC. Translated, it gives CASSTRQYALYEQYF.

This clone was recorded only once. The chain has TRBV4-1 and TRBJ2-2; D is perhaps TRBD2 (5 bases). The CDR3 contains 14 residues. Per germline, CDR1 MGHRA and CDR2 YSYEKL. V was pared by 0 bases and J by 7 bases, with 9 bases between. CDR3 region: CASSQDEGIGELFF. In DNA, the CDR3 is TGCGCCAGCAGCCAAGATGAGGGTATCGGGGAGCTGTTTTTT.

This clone has a single count. This chain uses TRBV7-8 with TRBJ2-7, with a weak D call TRBD2 (6 bases). CDR1 is SGHVS and CDR2 is FQNEAQ in the germline V gene. This CDR3 has 15 amino acids. Between the trimmed V and J ends, which lost 7 bases and 2 bases, there was a span of 18 bases. The CDR3 DNA reads TGTGCCAGCATCGATCCCGGGAGAGGGGCCTACGAGCAGTACTTC. This translates into CASIDPGRGAYEQYF.

The genes are TRBV7-9 and TRBJ1-1; unclear D gene. Germline V CDR1 and CDR2: SEHNR, FQNEAQ (reference sequence). This CDR3 has 13 residues. V was clipped by 4 bases and J by 1 base, with 7 bases between them. The CDR3 reads CASSSQQNTEAFF. The DNA of the CDR3 is TGTGCCAGCAGCTCACAGCAGAACACTGAAGCTTTCTTT. Using reference TRBV7-9 and TRBJ1-1 for the parts outside the CDR3, the full variable domain is DTGVSQNPRHKITKRGQNVTFRCDPISEHNRLYWYRQTLGQGPEFLTYFQNEAQLEKSRLLSDRFSAERPKGSFSTLEIQRTEQGDSAMYLCASSSQQNTEAFFGQGTRLTVV.